These 31 T cell receptor beta chains were sequenced from one sample in a study of graft-versus-host responses after intestinal transplantation. Sequenced by immunoSEQ multiplex PCR; TCRdb stores in-frame clones only, minus some. The sample lists 7,500 to 9,000 clones, over 90% occurring once. The sequencing used PBMCs, collected 11 days after intestinal transplantation. All receptors derive from a human patient who received an intestinal transplant, so some T cells may come from the graft donor.

The V gene is TRBV5-6, the J gene TRBJ1-2, with D unclear. Germline V gene lookup returns CDR1 SGHDT and CDR2 YYEEEE. Trimming cost V 3 bases and J 4 bases, with 16 bases left between them. The CDR3 covers 15 residues. This CDR3 is CASSSDTLVLYGYTF. The CDR3 DNA reads as TGTGCCAGCAGCTCTGACACCCTTGTACTCTATGGCTACACCTTC.

This chain connects TRBV4-1 to TRBJ1-2; 10 nucleotides match TRBD1. This CDR3 is built from 14 residues. CDR1 is MGHRA and CDR2 is YSYEKL in the germline V gene. V trimming: 0 bases; J trimming: 7 bases; junction bases outside the gene matches: 2. CDR3 nucleotide sequence: TGCGCCAGCAGCCAAGAAGGACAGGGGGGTGGCTACACCTTC. Its translation is CASSQEGQGGGYTF.

The rearrangement links TRBV7-9 to TRBJ2-1; D not resolved. V was shortened by 1 base and J by 0 bases, with 10 bases between the two germline ends. Germline CDR1 reads SEHNR; CDR2 reads FQNEAQ (reference sequence). The CDR3 is 16 residues long. The CDR3 here is CASSLVVESSYNEQFF. The CDR3 DNA is TGTGCCAGCAGCTTAGTTGTGGAGAGCTCCTACAATGAGCAGTTCTTC.

V gene TRBV18 combines with J gene TRBJ1-3; D remains ambiguous. Looked up from germline, CDR1 is KGHSH and CDR2 is LQKENI. This CDR3 comprises 16 residues. V dropped 3 bases and J dropped 0 bases, with 12 bases sitting between them. The CDR3 DNA is TGTGCCAGCTCACCTCTGACTGGCAGCTCTGGAAACACCATATATTTT. Amino acid sequence: CASSPLTGSSGNTIYF.

This chain connects TRBV27 to TRBJ2-1; tentatively, D is TRBD1 (5 bases). The CDR3 loop spans 13 amino acids. Trimming stripped 6 bases from V and 6 bases from J, with 12 bases between. In germline, CDR1 is MNHEY, CDR2 SMNVEV (reference sequence). In nucleotides, the CDR3 is TGTGCCAGCAGCCTGGGGCCTCTCAATGAGCAGTTCTTC. As protein: CASSLGPLNEQFF.

With regard to this clone: At one of its ends the junction is not consistent with the germline gene, which may arise from a read error. V and J are TRBV6-1 and TRBJ1-2; 9 positions match TRBD1. The CDR3 is 10 amino acids. Germline V gene lookup returns CDR1 MNHNS and CDR2 SASEGT. CDR3 sequence (DNA): TGTGCCAGCAGGGGACAGGGCCCACTCTTC. As protein: CASRGQGPLF.

The chain is built from TRBV14 and TRBJ2-5; 8 bases fit TRBD2. CDR3 length equals 16 residues. J gave up 3 bases and V 0 bases, and 6 bases lay outside the gene matches. CDR1 is SGHDN, CDR2 FVKESK, per germline. The chain's CDR3 is CASSQDLALAEETQYF. The CDR3 nucleotides read TGTGCCAGCAGCCAAGATCTTGCACTAGCGGAAGAGACCCAGTACTTC. Together with reference TRBV14 and TRBJ2-5, the CDR3 gives the full variable domain: EAGVTQFPSHSVIEKGQTVTLRCDPISGHDNLYWYRRVMGKEIKFLLHFVKESKQDESGMPNNRFLAERTGGTYSTLKVQPAELEDSGVYFCASSQDLALAEETQYFGPGTRLLVL.

This sequence joins TRBV10-3 and TRBJ1-1; D unresolved. Looked up from germline, CDR1 is ENHRY and CDR2 is SYGVKD. Deletions cut 3 bases from V and 4 bases from J, with 12 bases between. This CDR3 region has 14 residues. The CDR3 DNA is TGTGCCATCAGTGACTCCACGGGGATCACTGAAGCTTTCTTT. It specifies CAISDSTGITEAFF.

The chain combines TRBV5-4 with TRBJ1-1, with 7 bases that match TRBD1. Trimming removed 7 bases from V and 2 bases from J; junction bases left unmatched: 5. CDR3 length: 13 residues. From germline, CDR1 is SGHNT and CDR2 YYREEE (reference sequence). The CDR3 sequence is CASAGGPNTEAFF. The DNA for the CDR3 is TGTGCCAGCGCAGGGGGTCCAAACACTGAAGCTTTCTTT.

V is TRBV7-9 and J is TRBJ2-3; D is unclear. The CDR3 consists of 13 residues. V was cut by 3 bases and J by 1 base, with 5 bases left in between. The V gene's germline CDR1 is SEHNR and CDR2 FQNEAQ (reference sequence). DNA for the CDR3: TGTGCCAGCAGCTTGCCAGGCACAGATACGCAGTATTTT. Its protein is CASSLPGTDTQYF. Full variable domain (outside the CDR3, taken from reference TRBV7-9 and TRBJ2-3): DTGVSQNPRHKITKRGQNVTFRCDPISEHNRLYWYRQTLGQGPEFLTYFQNEAQLEKSRLLSDRFSAERPKGSFSTLEIQRTEQGDSAMYLCASSLPGTDTQYFGPGTRLTVL.

The CDR3 nucleotides read TGTGCCAGCAGCTCCGCCGGGACTCTCAATCAGCCCCAGCATTTT. It is translated as CASSSAGTLNQPQHF. The V call is TRBV7-8, the J call TRBJ1-5; the D gene is possibly TRBD1 (5 bases). This CDR3 is built from 15 residues. In germline, CDR1 is SGHVS, CDR2 FQNEAQ. Trimming took off 4 bases at V and 3 bases at J, with 13 bases between the two ends.

The V gene is TRBV5-6, the J gene TRBJ2-2, with a tentative D call TRBD1 (5 bases). V was cut by 0 bases and J by 4 bases, with 13 bases left in between. This CDR3 has 16 residues. Germline assignment: CDR1 SGHDT and CDR2 YYEEEE. CDR3 sequence reads: CASSLGTGAVTGELFF. The CDR3, as DNA: TGTGCCAGCAGCTTGGGAACAGGCGCGGTCACCGGGGAGCTGTTTTTT.

This clone appeared once. The genes are TRBV5-1 and TRBJ2-1; 9 positions agree with TRBD2. After removal of 0 bases from V and 7 bases from J, the junction contained 5 bases not matched to a gene. Per the germline V gene, CDR1 is SGHRS and CDR2 is YFSETQ. The CDR3 sequence is 15 residues long. CDR3 amino acids: CASSLVVAGDNEQFF. CDR3 DNA sequence: TGCGCCAGCAGCTTGGTAGTAGCGGGGGATAATGAGCAGTTCTTC.

V and J are TRBV23-1 and TRBJ2-7; D may be TRBD2 (6 bases). TRBV23-1 is marked as an open reading frame, function uncertain. The CDR3 consists of 19 residues. Trimming took off 5 bases at V and 9 bases at J, with 35 bases between the two ends. This CDR3 reads CASSVSGGTFGGISLGQYF. CDR3 in DNA: TGCGCCAGCAGTGTCTCCGGAGGGACCTTCGGCGGAATCTCCCTGGGGCAGTACTTC.

The chain links TRBV19 to TRBJ1-6, with 11 bases matching TRBD1. With V trimmed by 5 bases and J by 10 bases, 4 bases remained unmatched. In germline, CDR1 is LNHDA, CDR2 SQIVND (reference sequence). The CDR3 runs 14 residues. This CDR3 is CASSAGTGGSPLHF. For the CDR3, the DNA is TGTGCCAGTAGTGCCGGGACAGGGGGATCACCCCTCCACTTT.

This chain uses TRBV27 with TRBJ1-1; TRBD1 agrees at 9 bases. Looked up from germline, CDR1 is MNHEY and CDR2 is SMNVEV (reference sequence). The ends lost 7 bases at V and 6 bases at J; junction bases unmatched: 12. This CDR3 has 15 residues. The CDR3 region has the DNA TGTGCCAGCAAACTGACGTCCCGGGACAGGGCTGAAGCTTTCTTT. Its translation is CASKLTSRDRAEAFF.

V usage is TRBV7-3 and J usage is TRBJ2-1; D call uncertain. This CDR3 has 13 amino acids. The germline gives CDR1 SGHTA, CDR2 FQGTGA. Trimming removed 2 bases at V and 6 bases at J, with 8 bases between. CDR3 residues: CASSLANGNEQFF. Here the CDR3 DNA reads TGTGCCAGCAGCTTAGCAAACGGCAATGAGCAGTTCTTC.

CDR3 in amino acids: CSVGGQGNYGYTF. CDR3 nucleotides: TGCAGCGTTGGAGGACAGGGAAACTATGGCTACACCTTC. This sequence joins TRBV29-1 and TRBJ1-2, with 8 nucleotides matching TRBD1. J was trimmed by 2 bases and V by 4 bases; bases with no gene match: 3. The CDR3 covers 13 residues. From germline, CDR1 is SQVTM and CDR2 ANQGSEA.

This sequence joins TRBV5-6 and TRBJ2-7; 8 bases fit TRBD1. From germline, CDR1 is SGHDT and CDR2 YYEEEE. V lost 4 bases to trimming and J lost 5 bases; unmatched junction nucleotides: 8. The CDR3 covers 14 residues. The CDR3 sequence: CASSTGTGGHEQYV. Here the CDR3 DNA reads TGTGCCAGCAGCACAGGGACAGGTGGGCACGAGCAGTACGTC.

The gene calls are TRBV5-1 and TRBJ2-7; tentatively, D is TRBD1 (6 bases). CDR3 length equals 16 residues. V lost 6 bases and J 0 bases, leaving 19 bases between the germline ends. Germline CDR1 reads SGHRS; CDR2 reads YFSETQ. CDR3: CASTWRAGVSSYEQYF. In DNA form, the CDR3 reads TGCGCCAGCACCTGGCGGGCAGGGGTGAGCTCCTACGAGCAGTACTTC.

V and J are TRBV5-6 and TRBJ2-3, with TRBD2 identical over 7 bases. J gave up 0 bases and V 5 bases, and 9 bases lay outside the gene matches. This CDR3 is built from 16 residues. CDR1 and CDR2 from the germline V gene are SGHDT and YYEEEE. The CDR3 loop is CASSLFAGESTDTQYF. The CDR3 coding sequence is TGTGCCAGCAGTCTTTTCGCGGGAGAAAGCACAGATACGCAGTATTTT.

The gene calls are TRBV27 and TRBJ2-5; D call uncertain. Per the germline V gene, CDR1 is MNHEY and CDR2 is SMNVEV (reference sequence). The germline V and J ends were trimmed by 4 bases and 0 bases, with 6 bases remaining between them. The CDR3 is 13 residues long. The CDR3 region has the DNA TGTGCCAGCAGTTCACTAAACCAAGAGACCCAGTACTTC. Translation gives CASSSLNQETQYF.

The V gene is TRBV6-1, the J gene TRBJ2-1; 10 nucleotides agree with TRBD2. V was pared by 1 base and J by 7 bases, with 10 bases of the junction left unmatched. The germline V gene has CDR1 MNHNS and CDR2 SASEGT. This CDR3 comprises 17 residues. Written as DNA, the CDR3 is TGTGCCAGCAGTGAAGAGGTAGCGGGAGGTAGGTGGAATGAGCAGTTCTTC. Protein sequence: CASSEEVAGGRWNEQFF.

The rearrangement uses TRBV27 and TRBJ1-1, with D possibly TRBD1 on 5 matching bases. V was pared by 5 bases and J by 5 bases, with 12 bases between. The CDR3 is made up of 13 amino acids. In germline, CDR1 is MNHEY, CDR2 SMNVEV (reference sequence). CDR3 nucleotides: TGTGCCAGCAGTCTCGTCGGGGGAACTGAAGCTTTCTTT. Protein product: CASSLVGGTEAFF.

The chain couples TRBV4-1 to TRBJ2-2, with D unclear. CDR1 is MGHRA, CDR2 YSYEKL, per germline. The V and J ends lost 0 bases and 3 bases respectively, with 14 bases between them. The CDR3 spans 17 residues. CDR3 coding DNA: TGCGCCAGCAGCCAAGATAATTTGGCACCCGACACCGGGGAGCTGTTTTTT. Its protein product is CASSQDNLAPDTGELFF.

CDR3 bases: TGTGCCAGCAGCCAAGCAGGGGGCCCGAACACTGAAGCTTTCTTT. Translating it yields CASSQAGGPNTEAFF. The chain couples TRBV7-9 to TRBJ1-1, with 8 bases that match TRBD1. The CDR3 runs 15 residues. Unmatched junction bases numbered 6, after V lost 5 bases and J lost 1 base. Germline CDR1 reads SEHNR; CDR2 reads FQNEAQ (reference sequence).

The chain has TRBV19 and TRBJ1-6; 9 bases map to TRBD1. CDR1 and CDR2 (germline): LNHDA, SQIVND (reference sequence). Trimming took 4 bases from V and 9 from J; bases not matched to a gene: 4. The CDR3 has 14 amino acids. CDR3 region: CASSTTGGSSPLHF. CDR3 DNA sequence: TGTGCCAGTAGTACGACAGGGGGTTCTTCACCCCTCCACTTT.

The gene calls are TRBV27 and TRBJ1-6; D not certain. The CDR3 length is 15 residues. Germline loops: CDR1 MNHEY, CDR2 SMNVEV (reference sequence). V lost 7 bases, J lost 7 bases, and 17 bases lay in between. The CDR3 region has the DNA TGTGCCAGCACCCTGGGATTCGGAGGGAATTCACCCCTCCACTTT. Its translation: CASTLGFGGNSPLHF.

CDR3 nucleotide sequence: TGTGCCAGCAGGAGTACTAGCGGGAATATCGGGGAGCTGTTTTTT. This translates into CASRSTSGNIGELFF. The chain couples TRBV27 to TRBJ2-2; 10 nucleotides match TRBD2. The CDR3 extends over 15 amino acids. Germline CDR1 is MNHEY and CDR2 is SMNVEV (reference sequence). J lost 7 bases, V lost 6 bases, and 8 bases had no gene match.

The chain joins TRBV9 to TRBJ2-1; D is uncertain. There are 17 residues in the CDR3. The V end was cut by 0 bases, the J end by 6 bases, with 19 bases between. CDR1 and CDR2 (germline): SGDLS, YYNGEE. The CDR3 here is CASSVAWMARASNEQFF. The CDR3 DNA reads TGTGCCAGCAGCGTAGCCTGGATGGCTAGAGCTAGCAATGAGCAGTTCTTC.

The V call is TRBV4-2, the J call TRBJ2-2, with 9 bases identical to TRBD1. Per germline, CDR1 LGHNA and CDR2 YNFKEQ. V trimming: 1 base; J trimming: 3 bases; junction bases outside the gene matches: 3. The CDR3 totals 16 residues. CDR3 nucleotide sequence: TGTGCCAGCAGCCAAGGGCACAGGGGGCACACCGGGGAGCTGTTTTTT. Amino acid sequence: CASSQGHRGHTGELFF.